Presented here are 28 T cell receptor beta chains from one specimen sequenced in a study of shared clonotypes between healthy human individuals. TCRdb's copy holds only in-frame clones and misses some; the assay was immunoSEQ multiplex PCR. The sample yields 2,500,000 or so clones, roughly 90% seen once. The sequencing sample was made of naive CD4+ T cells from PBMCs. Subset noted: CD45RA+ positively selected. Receptors originate from a man between 18 and 29 years old in good health. Some clones in this sample may be carry-over from other donors' samples.

The rearrangement joins TRBV29-1 to TRBJ1-5, with D maybe TRBD1 (6 bases). V shed 0 bases and J shed 9 bases, with 9 bases lying between them. CDR1 and CDR2 from the germline V gene are SQVTM and ANQGSEA. The CDR3 contains 12 residues. The CDR3 reads CSVEEGGGPQHF. The DNA for the CDR3 is TGCAGCGTTGAAGAGGGAGGGGGGCCCCAGCATTTT.

The V call is TRBV9, the J call TRBJ1-2; D is unresolved. The V and J ends lost 1 base and 6 bases respectively, with 16 bases between them. Germline-derived CDR1 and CDR2 are SGDLS and YYNGEE. The CDR3 runs 15 residues. The CDR3 sequence is CASSVSPGVENGYTF. CDR3 DNA: TGTGCCAGCAGCGTATCCCCAGGTGTGGAGAATGGCTACACCTTC.

The chain joins TRBV28 to TRBJ1-2; D is possibly TRBD1 (6 bases). The V gene lost 8 bases and the J gene lost 8 bases, with 15 bases spanning the gap. The CDR3 loop spans 12 amino acids. From germline, CDR1 is MDHEN and CDR2 SYDVKM. The CDR3 region is CASLPGGGGYTF. The CDR3 DNA reads as TGTGCCAGCCTACCCGGGGGCGGGGGCTACACCTTC.

J is TRBJ1-1 and V is TRBV6-5; 9 bases fit TRBD1. The CDR3 has 16 amino acids. From germline, CDR1 is MNHEY and CDR2 SVGAGI. Losses at the gene ends were 4 bases for V and 0 bases for J; bases not matched to a gene: 6. CDR3 DNA sequence: TGTGCCAGCAGTTGGGGACAGGGACTCATGAACACTGAAGCTTTCTTT. Translated: CASSWGQGLMNTEAFF.

This clone occurred once. This chain uses TRBV18 with TRBJ1-2; D is perhaps TRBD1 (6 bases). This CDR3 region has 15 residues. CDR1 KGHSH and CDR2 LQKENI come from the germline V gene. The germline V and J ends were trimmed by 3 bases and 6 bases, with 17 bases remaining between them. CDR3 coding DNA: TGTGCCAGCTCACCCGCGATCACAGGGTTCGATGGCTACACCTTC. It codes for CASSPAITGFDGYTF.

The chain employs TRBV16 and TRBJ1-5; tentative D call: TRBD1 (5 bases). Trimming removed 1 base from V and 3 bases from J, with 7 bases in between. Germline V lookup: CDR1 KGHSY, CDR2 FQNENV. The CDR3 spans 14 residues. The DNA for the CDR3 is TGTGCCAGCAGCCAATGGGGGTCCAATCAGCCCCAGCATTTT. Protein sequence: CASSQWGSNQPQHF.

The V and J genes are TRBV28 and TRBJ2-4, with a tentative D call TRBD1 (6 bases). Germline V gives CDR1 MDHEN, CDR2 SYDVKM. The germline V and J ends were trimmed by 6 bases and 0 bases, with 15 bases remaining between them. There are 16 residues in the CDR3. This CDR3 reads CASSSGTNLAKNIQYF. The CDR3 DNA reads as TGTGCCAGCAGCTCGGGGACAAATCTAGCCAAAAACATTCAGTACTTC.

As concerns this clone: Other DNA sequences from this sample encode an identical CDR3 as well. The chain employs TRBV5-4 and TRBJ2-3; a possible D gene is TRBD2 (6 bases). With 0 bases removed from V and 4 bases from J, the gap between germline ends came to 12 bases. The CDR3 is 15 residues long. CDR1 and CDR2 from the germline V gene are SGHNT and YYREEE (reference sequence). This chain's CDR3 is CASSLGGAGSDTQYF. In DNA form, the CDR3 reads TGTGCCAGCAGCTTGGGCGGGGCAGGGTCAGATACGCAGTATTTT.

The chain recombines TRBV4-1 with TRBJ2-7, with 9 bases that match TRBD2. V was pared by 3 bases and J by 4 bases, with 13 bases of the junction left unmatched. CDR1 and CDR2 from the germline V gene are MGHRA and YSYEKL. The CDR3 contains 17 residues. The CDR3 reads CASSQNAVASGTYEQYF. In DNA, the CDR3 is TGCGCCAGCAGCCAGAACGCGGTAGCTAGCGGGACTTACGAGCAGTACTTC.

In the case of this clone: Other DNA sequences in this sample translate to the same CDR3. The chain joins TRBV7-9 to TRBJ2-2; D remains ambiguous. CDR3 size: 14 residues. The V gene's germline CDR1 is SEHNR and CDR2 FQNEAQ (reference sequence). The germline V and J ends were trimmed by 0 bases and 1 base, with 3 bases remaining between them. Written as DNA, the CDR3 is TGTGCCAGCAGCTTAGCCGGGAACACCGGGGAGCTGTTTTTT. This translates into CASSLAGNTGELFF.

Comment on this clone: An end of the junction differs from the germline gene, which may be a read error. Other DNA sequences of this sample code for an identical CDR3. The genes are TRBV6-5 and TRBJ2-7; a weak D match, TRBD1 (5 bases). Germline V gives CDR1 MNHEY, CDR2 SVGAGI. The CDR3 length is 12 residues. The CDR3 nucleotides read TGTGCCAGTAGTTCTAGGGGCTACGAGCAGTACTTC. Residues: CASSSRGYEQYF.

The gene calls are TRBV4-2 and TRBJ2-7; the match to TRBD1 covers 9 bases. V trimming: 5 bases; J trimming: 4 bases; junction bases outside the gene matches: 6. The CDR3 sequence is 14 residues long. The germline CDR1 and CDR2 sequences are LGHNA and YNFKEQ. The CDR3 sequence: CASSARQGEYEQYF. The CDR3 nucleotides are TGTGCCAGCAGCGCCCGACAGGGGGAGTACGAGCAGTACTTC.

The J gene is TRBJ2-1, the V gene TRBV5-1; a possible D gene is TRBD1 (6 bases). Germline V lookup: CDR1 SGHRS, CDR2 YFSETQ. Trimming took off 0 bases at V and 2 bases at J, with 12 bases between the two ends. CDR3 length: 16 residues. As DNA, the CDR3 is TGCGCCAGCAGCTTGGCCGGCAGGGGTCCCTACAATGAGCAGTTCTTC. Its translation: CASSLAGRGPYNEQFF.

J is TRBJ2-7 and V is TRBV19, with D hard to call. From germline, CDR1 is LNHDA and CDR2 SQIVND (reference sequence). Between the trimmed V and J ends, which lost 5 bases and 0 bases, there was a span of 17 bases. The length of the CDR3 is 16 residues. CDR3 loop: CASSYRLVPSSYEQYF. CDR3 bases: TGTGCCAGTAGTTATCGACTTGTACCTTCCTCCTACGAGCAGTACTTC.

CDR3 DNA: TGCGCCAGCAGCTTGGACCTAGCGGGCCAAGAGACCCAGTACTTC. This translates into CASSLDLAGQETQYF. The chain joins TRBV5-1 to TRBJ2-5, with TRBD2 identical over 8 bases. The CDR3 is 15 amino acids. V was clipped by 0 bases and J by 1 base; unmatched bases: 2. Germline CDR1 reads SGHRS; CDR2 reads YFSETQ.

The genes are TRBV12-5 and TRBJ2-1; D uncertain. V lost 6 bases and J lost 3, with 9 bases in between. The V gene's germline CDR1 is LGHNT and CDR2 FRNRAP. CDR3 length: 13 residues. The CDR3 sequence: CASGPGYYNEQFF. The CDR3 nucleotides are TGTGCTAGTGGCCCCGGGTACTACAATGAGCAGTTCTTC.

The genes are TRBV6-6 and TRBJ1-2; TRBD1 is a possible D gene (6 bases). The germline CDR1 and CDR2 sequences are MNHNY and SVGAGI (reference sequence). The CDR3 totals 15 residues. V was shortened by 10 bases and J by 5 bases, with 23 bases between the two germline ends. CDR3 coding DNA: TGTGCCAACCCCCGCAGGGGAGGGGATTCTTATGGCTACACCTTC. Its translation: CANPRRGGDSYGYTF.

The gene calls are TRBV2 and TRBJ2-2; D is unresolved. The CDR3 totals 16 residues. Trimming cost V 0 bases and J 0 bases, with 8 bases left between them. The germline V gene encodes CDR1 SNHLY and CDR2 FYNNEI. Here the CDR3 reads CASSEAIAANTGELFF. DNA of the CDR3: TGTGCCAGCAGTGAAGCAATAGCAGCGAACACCGGGGAGCTGTTTTTT.

This chain joins TRBV5-4 and TRBJ2-2, with 8 bases that match TRBD2. With 0 bases clipped from V and 6 bases from J, the junction kept 4 bases outside the gene matches. The CDR3 extends over 15 amino acids. CDR1 is SGHNT, CDR2 YYREEE, per germline (reference sequence). The CDR3 DNA follows: TGTGCCAGCAGCTTGGTTCGGGAGGGAGCCGGGGAGCTGTTTTTT. Amino acid sequence: CASSLVREGAGELFF.

The rearrangement links TRBV28 to TRBJ1-2; 11 bases fit TRBD1. The CDR3 sequence is 15 residues long. Trimming cost V 3 bases and J 3 bases; bases outside gene matches: 3. CDR1 and CDR2 from the germline V gene are MDHEN and SYDVKM. CDR3 DNA sequence: TGTGCCAGCAGTTTCGGGACAGGGGGATACTATGGCTACACCTTC. This sequence encodes CASSFGTGGYYGYTF.

The chain is built from TRBV5-1 and TRBJ1-2, with 10 bases matching TRBD1. CDR3 length: 17 amino acids. V lost 1 base and J lost 5; bases outside the gene matches: 11. In germline, CDR1 is SGHRS, CDR2 YFSETQ. The CDR3 nucleotides are TGCGCCAGCAGCTTGAAAACGTCGACAGGGGGCGGGTATGGCTACACCTTC. Its protein product is CASSLKTSTGGGYGYTF.

The chain recombines TRBV9 with TRBJ1-5; D gene ambiguous. The V gene's germline CDR1 is SGDLS and CDR2 YYNGEE. V dropped 4 bases and J dropped 4 bases, with 12 bases sitting between them. The length of the CDR3 is 14 residues. The CDR3 loop reads CASSPNPLNQPQHF. CDR3 DNA: TGTGCCAGCAGCCCGAACCCCCTGAATCAGCCCCAGCATTTT.

The chain is built from TRBV11-1 and TRBJ2-5; 7 nucleotides match TRBD1. Germline V CDR1 and CDR2: SGHAT, FQDESV (reference sequence). V was clipped by 5 bases and J by 2 bases; unmatched bases: 2. The CDR3 has 13 amino acids. CDR3 amino acids: CASSQGQQETQYF. The DNA for the CDR3 is TGTGCCAGCAGCCAGGGACAGCAAGAGACCCAGTACTTC. The complete variable domain, with remaining parts taken from reference TRBV11-1 and TRBJ2-5, reads EAEVAQSPRYKITEKSQAVAFWCDPISGHATLYWYRQILGQGPELLVQFQDESVVDDSQLPKDRFSAERLKGVDSTLKIQPAELGDSAMYLCASSQGQQETQYFGPGTRLLVL.

This sequence joins TRBV5-1 and TRBJ2-1; TRBD2 aligns across 8 bases. This CDR3 is 16 amino acids long. Germline V lookup: CDR1 SGHRS, CDR2 YFSETQ. With V trimmed by 3 bases and J by 3 bases, 8 bases remained unmatched. CDR3 sequence (DNA): TGCGCCAGCAGCTCGTACGCGGGGGGCCTCTACAATGAGCAGTTCTTC. It is translated as CASSSYAGGLYNEQFF.

This clone showed up just once. The J gene is TRBJ2-1, the V gene TRBV7-3, with D hard to call. Germline CDR1 SGHTA, CDR2 FQGTGA. The CDR3 is 13 amino acids. Trimming shortened V by 3 bases and J by 12 bases, and 15 bases separated the two germline ends. CDR3 in DNA: TGTGCCAGCAGCTTCACCACCGCCCAGTCGCAGTTCTTC. Translating it yields CASSFTTAQSQFF.

V usage is TRBV5-1 and J usage is TRBJ2-7; 8 nucleotides agree with TRBD2. J lost 6 bases, V lost 1 base, and 15 bases had no gene match. This CDR3 region has 17 residues. CDR1 and CDR2 from the germline V gene are SGHRS and YFSETQ. DNA of the CDR3: TGCGCCAGCAGCTTGTCTTGGGGCAGCGGGAGCGGGGGCGAGCAGTACTTC. It encodes CASSLSWGSGSGGEQYF.

This chain links TRBV7-9 with TRBJ2-7, with 8 bases matching TRBD1. This CDR3 region has 17 residues. The V and J ends lost 5 bases and 2 bases, in that order; junction bases with no gene match: 14. Germline lookup yields CDR1 SEHNR and CDR2 FQNEAQ (reference sequence). The DNA of the CDR3 is TGTGCCAGCAGCCCAGGGGGCTACCCCCGCGCGACCTACGAGCAGTACTTC. Its translation is CASSPGGYPRATYEQYF.

This chain joins TRBV19 and TRBJ2-2; D remains ambiguous. Trimming stripped 7 bases from V and 3 bases from J, with 12 bases between. The CDR3 consists of 14 residues. Germline V gene lookup returns CDR1 LNHDA and CDR2 SQIVND (reference sequence). The CDR3 bases are TGTGCCAGTACTAGGGCAGAGCACACCGGGGAGCTGTTTTTT. It yields the protein CASTRAEHTGELFF. The complete variable domain, with remaining parts taken from reference TRBV19 and TRBJ2-2, reads DGGITQSPKYLFRKEGQNVTLSCEQNLNHDAMYWYRQDPGQGLRLIYYSQIVNDFQKGDIAEGYSVSREKKESFPLTVTSAQKNPTAFYLCASTRAEHTGELFFGEGSRLTVL.